This paragraph reports one T cell receptor (beta chain). Its specificity is unknown. Produced via immunoSEQ multiplex PCR; TCRdb's table is partial and in-frame only. This sample carries about 1.4 million clones, 95% to 97% of them seen once, and the ten largest clones take approximately 1.1%. This sample was included in a study of shared clonotypes between healthy human individuals. Nashville, Tennessee was home to all donors, who were Caucasian adults. The CDR3 has 14 residues. The J segment lost 3 bases and the V segment lost 3 bases, leaving 6 bases of the junction unmatched. The V gene's germline CDR1 is SGDLS and CDR2 YYNGEE. Whole-study findings and limits: Across a handful of donors, naive CD4 shared 5% to 6%, naive CD8 more than 3%, memory CD4 roughly 2.1%, memory CD8 0.4% to 0.5%. Generation probabilities of non-shared clonotypes were lower (relative to those shared by all four donors). With few donors, the genetic and exposure-history diversity represented was limited.

Sequenced: naive CD4+ T cells sorted from blood. Documented subset: CD45RA+ positively selected. The sequence was obtained from a man aged 25-40 years in good health. The chain carries TRBV9 and TRBJ2-7; TRBD1 matches 7 bases. The CDR3 region is CASSARAGGYEQYF. The CDR3 nucleotides are TGTGCCAGCAGCGCGAGGGCAGGGGGCTACGAGCAGTACTTC.